This is a list of T cell receptor beta chains from one sample in a study of response to subunit inactivated influenza vaccine. TCRdb processed the RT-PCR reads anew with MiXCR; each CDR3 protein has one entry. Counted here are hundreds of thousands of distinct CDR3 sequences, more than 15% occurring once; the ten biggest clones make up under 14%. The source was PBMCs from blood, collected 12 days after vaccination. The receptors stem from a middle-aged man who received an inactivated influenza vaccine. Each CDR3 is given with its conserved first and last residue. The order of the fields is clone size, V gene, CDR3 length, D gene, J gene, CDR3 protein, CDR3 DNA. D genes are given only for firm matches. Clone size is given for some rows only: seen once, a few or many times, or a class if the clone is expanded.

>many|TRBV6-6|13|TRBD2|TRBJ2-1
CALSTAGGGEQFF
TGTGCTCTCAGCACAGCGGGGGGTGGTGAGCAGTTCTTC
>.|TRBV15|15|TRBD1|TRBJ1-4
CATSSGQALNEKLFF
TGTGCCACCAGCAGCGGACAGGCTTTAAATGAAAAACTGTTTTTT
>.|TRBV4-1|13|.|TRBJ1-1
CASSQERDTEAFF
TGCGCCAGCAGCCAAGAAAGGGACACTGAAGCTTTCTTT
>.|TRBV12-3/TRBV12-4|12|TRBD1|TRBJ2-7
CASSPTGIGQYF
TGTGCCAGCAGTCCGACAGGGATCGGGCAGTACTTC
>few|TRBV20-1|15|.|TRBJ2-7
CSARGNRDATYEQYF
TGCAGTGCTAGAGGAAACAGAGATGCGACCTACGAGCAGTACTTC
>.|TRBV5-6|14|.|TRBJ2-3
CASSLPRTTDTQYF
TGTGCCAGCAGCTTGCCACGGACCACAGATACGCAGTATTTT
>few|TRBV28|12|.|TRBJ2-7
CASTTATYEQYF
TGTGCCAGCACGACCGCCACCTACGAGCAGTACTTC
>many|TRBV12-3/TRBV12-4|15|.|TRBJ2-1
CASTLGIRINNEQFF
TGTGCCAGCACCCTCGGGATTAGGATTAACAATGAGCAGTTCTTC
>.|TRBV28|15|TRBD2|TRBJ2-5
CASTPRTGGGETQYF
TGTGCCAGCACCCCCCGGACGGGAGGGGGAGAGACCCAGTACTTC
>.|TRBV6-1|13|.|TRBJ1-1
CASRSLRNTEAFF
TGTGCCAGCAGGTCCTTGCGGAACACTGAAGCTTTCTTT
>few|TRBV5-1|17|TRBD2|TRBJ2-3
CASSSRLAGVVSDTQYF
TGCGCCAGCAGCTCACGACTAGCGGGAGTGGTATCCGATACGCAGTATTTT
>many|TRBV14|15|.|TRBJ1-6
CASSRTTGTNSPLHF
TGTGCCAGCAGCCGAACGACAGGAACTAATTCACCCCTCCACTTT
>.|TRBV12-3/TRBV12-4|12|.|TRBJ1-3
CASTSNENTIYF
TGTGCCAGCACCTCGAATGAAAACACCATATATTTT
>.|TRBV5-1|16|.|TRBJ1-4
CASTTPPGLGRGKLFF
TGCGCCAGCACCACACCGCCGGGTCTTGGTAGGGGAAAACTGTTTTTT
>few|TRBV11-2|15|TRBD1|TRBJ2-7
CASSLVGTGPYEQYF
TGTGCCAGCAGCTTAGTCGGGACAGGGCCCTACGAGCAGTACTTC
>.|TRBV24-1|15|.|TRBJ2-1
CATSDIGATVNEQFF
TGTGCCACCAGTGACATTGGGGCGACAGTCAATGAGCAGTTCTTC
>.|TRBV20-1|13|TRBD1|TRBJ1-5
CSARQGFNQPQHF
TGCAGTGCCAGACAGGGTTTCAATCAGCCCCAGCATTTT
>.|TRBV20-1|15|.|TRBJ2-2
CSAGPVVWNTGELFF
TGCAGTGCTGGCCCGGTAGTTTGGAACACCGGGGAGCTGTTTTTT
>.|TRBV11-2|16|TRBD1|TRBJ2-7
CASRTNRGIKTYEQYF
TGTGCCAGCAGAACCAACAGGGGGATTAAGACCTACGAGCAGTACTTC
>many|TRBV24-1|13|.|TRBJ2-1
CATSEVLGGEQFF
TGTGCCACCAGTGAGGTACTAGGCGGTGAGCAGTTCTTC
>.|TRBV5-1|13|TRBD1|TRBJ2-7
CASSGGQSYEQYF
TGCGCCAGCAGCGGGGGACAGTCCTACGAGCAGTACTTC
>.|TRBV6-2/TRBV6-3|17|TRBD1|TRBJ2-5
CASSYSDRPQEKETQYF
TGTGCCAGCAGTTACTCGGACAGGCCGCAGGAGAAAGAGACCCAGTACTTC
>.|TRBV7-9|16|TRBD1|TRBJ2-3
CASSPVRTGSTDTQYF
TGTGCCAGCAGCCCAGTGAGGACAGGGAGCACAGATACGCAGTATTTT
>.|TRBV28|16|TRBD2|TRBJ2-5
CASSHGLAGVIETQYF
TGTGCCAGCAGCCACGGACTAGCGGGAGTTATAGAGACCCAGTACTTC
>few|TRBV7-9|14|.|TRBJ1-1
CASSSLHDGTEAFF
TGTGCCAGCAGCTCCCTCCATGATGGCACTGAAGCTTTCTTT
>few|TRBV6-2/TRBV6-3|13|.|TRBJ2-7
CASSLRQFYEQYF
TGTGCCAGCAGTTTACGACAGTTCTACGAGCAGTACTTC
>few|TRBV20-1|15|.|TRBJ2-3
CSAREAARSTDTQYF
TGCAGTGCTAGAGAAGCGGCCAGGAGCACAGATACGCAGTATTTT
>.|TRBV7-6|18|TRBD2|TRBJ2-4
CASSAGTSVQWTKNIQYF
TGTGCCAGCAGCGCCGGGACTAGCGTCCAGTGGACCAAAAACATTCAGTACTTC
>few|TRBV6-2/TRBV6-3|15|.|TRBJ1-2
CASSYSRAAIGGYTF
TGTGCCAGCAGTTACTCGAGGGCAGCGATCGGCGGCTACACCTTC
>.|TRBV27|13|.|TRBJ2-1
CASSFWGANEQFF
TGTGCCAGCAGTTTTTGGGGAGCGAATGAGCAGTTCTTC
>many|TRBV20-1|14|.|TRBJ2-7
CSAREGNTWYEQYF
TGCAGTGCTAGAGAGGGAAACACTTGGTACGAGCAGTACTTC
>.|TRBV3-1|12|.|TRBJ2-7
CASSQDGKEQYF
TGTGCCAGCAGCCAAGATGGGAAAGAGCAGTACTTC
>.|TRBV27|16|TRBD2|TRBJ2-1
CASSSPQRDKYNEQFF
TGTGCCAGCAGTTCCCCTCAGCGGGATAAATACAATGAGCAGTTCTTC
>few|TRBV25-1|13|.|TRBJ2-5
CASTGASEETQYF
TGTGCCAGCACCGGGGCCTCGGAAGAGACCCAGTACTTC
>many|TRBV5-1|14|.|TRBJ2-7
CASSLTGIPYEQYF
TGCGCCAGCAGCTTGACAGGGATTCCCTACGAGCAGTACTTC